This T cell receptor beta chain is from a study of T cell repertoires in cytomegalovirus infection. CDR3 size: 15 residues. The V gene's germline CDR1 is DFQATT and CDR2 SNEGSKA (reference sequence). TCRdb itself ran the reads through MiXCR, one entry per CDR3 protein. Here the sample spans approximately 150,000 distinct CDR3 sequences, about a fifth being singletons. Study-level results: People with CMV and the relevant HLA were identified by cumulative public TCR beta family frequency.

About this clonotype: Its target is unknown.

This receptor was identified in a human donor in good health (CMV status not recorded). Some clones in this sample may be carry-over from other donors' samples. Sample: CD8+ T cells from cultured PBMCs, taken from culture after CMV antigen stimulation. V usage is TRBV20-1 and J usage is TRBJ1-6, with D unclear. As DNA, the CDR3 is TGCAGCGCATCCCACGGGCGAGGGAGTGGCTCACCCCTCCACTTT. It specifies CSASHGRGSGSPLHF.